A single sample gave rise to the 18 T cell receptor beta chains below, sequenced in a study of beta chain features in type 1 diabetes. What was sequenced were expressed TCRB transcripts, since all of the isolated RNA had been reverse transcribed. Generated by immunoSEQ multiplex PCR, the TCRdb table keeps only in-frame clones and is missing some. Among fewer than 150,000 clones listed, about 7% were seen once. Sequenced material: central memory CD4+ T cells from blood. These receptors originate from a woman in her thirties in good health.

CDR3 protein: CASSLENRGNTEAFF. CDR3 nucleotide sequence: TGTGCCAGCAGCTTGGAGAACCGGGGGAACACTGAAGCTTTCTTT. The V and J genes are TRBV5-6 and TRBJ1-1; D is ambiguous. Germline V gene data show CDR1 as SGHDT and CDR2 as YYEEEE. V lost 0 bases and J lost 1, with 10 bases in between. The CDR3 loop spans 15 amino acids.

This clone was counted ten times or more. The chain uses TRBV28 and TRBJ2-7, with D unclear. V shed 5 bases and J shed 2 bases, with 4 bases lying between them. Per germline, CDR1 MDHEN and CDR2 SYDVKM. The CDR3 contains 11 residues. The CDR3, as DNA: TGTGCCAGCAGTCACACCTACGAGCAGTACTTC. Translated: CASSHTYEQYF.

V gene TRBV5-4 combines with J gene TRBJ2-1; a weak D match, TRBD2 (5 bases). V lost 4 bases and J lost 1, with 24 bases in between. Germline V CDR1 and CDR2: SGHNT, YYREEE (reference sequence). This CDR3 is built from 19 residues. The CDR3 protein is CASSPDFGLPPGSYNEQFF. The DNA for the CDR3 is TGTGCCAGCAGCCCGGATTTCGGTTTACCCCCGGGATCCTACAATGAGCAGTTCTTC.

The V call is TRBV7-2, the J call TRBJ2-3; the D gene is possibly TRBD2 (5 bases). This CDR3 is 13 amino acids long. V lost 5 bases, J lost 7 bases, and 13 bases lay in between. CDR1 and CDR2 (germline): SGHTA, FQGNSA. CDR3 loop: CASSKPGKYTQYF. CDR3 in DNA: TGTGCCAGCAGCAAGCCGGGAAAGTATACGCAGTATTTT. The full variable domain, rest sourced from reference TRBV7-2 and TRBJ2-3, is GAGVSQSPSNKVTEKGKDVELRCDPISGHTALYWYRQSLGQGLEFLIYFQGNSAPDKSGLPSDRFSAERTGGSVSTLTIQRTQQEDSAVYLCASSKPGKYTQYFGPGTRLTVL.

In its sample, this clone was seen a few times. J is TRBJ2-3 and V is TRBV5-8; D is uncertain. V lost 1 base to trimming and J lost 5 bases, with 8 bases between them. Germline CDR1 is SGHTS and CDR2 is YDEGEE. The CDR3 has 13 amino acids. CDR3 nucleotide sequence: TGTGCCAGCAGCTTGAATTCGGGAGATACGCAGTATTTT. Protein: CASSLNSGDTQYF.

This clone was picked up many times. The J gene is TRBJ1-2, the V gene TRBV4-3; D is ambiguous. Germline V gene lookup returns CDR1 LGHNA and CDR2 YSLEER. Trimming removed 0 bases from V and 5 bases from J, with 13 bases in between. The CDR3 covers 15 residues. CDR3 amino acids: CASSQDQDFGYGYTF. CDR3 nucleotide sequence: TGCGCCAGCAGCCAAGACCAGGACTTTGGGTATGGCTACACCTTC.

The table lists this clone with a few counts. The chain couples TRBV27 to TRBJ2-2; D gene unclear. V dropped 5 bases and J dropped 1 base, with 8 bases sitting between them. This CDR3 has 14 residues. Germline V gives CDR1 MNHEY, CDR2 SMNVEV (reference sequence). The CDR3 nucleotides read TGTGCCAGCAGTCCCCGAGGGAACACCGGGGAGCTGTTTTTT. Translation: CASSPRGNTGELFF.

This clone has only a few counts. V and J are TRBV4-3 and TRBJ2-5; 12 nucleotides align to TRBD2. In germline, CDR1 is LGHNA, CDR2 YSLEER. The junction had 6 bases not matched to a gene; V was cut back by 0 bases and J by 1 base. This CDR3 is built from 18 residues. CDR3 nucleotides: TGCGCCAGCAGCCAAGATTCACTAGCGGGAGGTGTCCAAGAGACCCAGTACTTC. Encoded protein: CASSQDSLAGGVQETQYF.

This clone was detected only a few times. The genes are TRBV28 and TRBJ2-3; no clear D gene. CDR1 MDHEN and CDR2 SYDVKM come from the germline V gene. CDR3 length equals 12 residues. V lost 7 bases and J 2 bases, leaving 7 bases between the germline ends. The CDR3 nucleotides read TGTGCCAGCACGGCGGCCACAGATACGCAGTATTTT. Residues: CASTAATDTQYF.

Of note for this clone: Germline and junction disagree at one end, which may indicate a read error. This chain links TRBV6-5 with TRBJ2-7, with D perhaps matching TRBD2 (6 bases). Looked up from germline, CDR1 is MNHEY and CDR2 is SVGAGI. This CDR3 has 15 residues. The CDR3: CASSHSGTGPYEQYF. DNA of the CDR3: TGTGCCAGCAGTCACTCCGGGACTGGCCCCTACGAGCAGTACTTC.

V and J are TRBV7-9 and TRBJ2-1; TRBD2 is a possible D gene (6 bases). V gave up 1 base and J gave up 4 bases, with 14 bases separating them. The CDR3 is 16 amino acids. The germline CDR1 and CDR2 sequences are SEHNR and FQNEAQ (reference sequence). CDR3 sequence (DNA): TGTGCCAGCAGCTTAGAGGGACTCCAATTTTACAATGAGCAGTTCTTC. Its translation is CASSLEGLQFYNEQFF.

This chain connects TRBV4-3 to TRBJ1-2; D might be TRBD1 (5 bases). The V end was cut by 0 bases, the J end by 8 bases, with 16 bases between. Germline CDR1 is LGHNA and CDR2 is YSLEER. This CDR3 has 15 amino acids. CDR3 protein: CASSQDGQGLWGYTF. In DNA, the CDR3 is TGCGCCAGCAGCCAAGACGGACAAGGCCTTTGGGGCTACACCTTC.

J is TRBJ2-7 and V is TRBV7-9, with 7 positions matching TRBD2. The junction had 11 bases not matched to a gene; V was cut back by 2 bases and J by 7 bases. Per germline, CDR1 SEHNR and CDR2 FQNEAQ (reference sequence). The CDR3 runs 15 residues. The CDR3 loop is CASSLNAGAPLEQYF. CDR3 bases: TGTGCCAGCAGCTTAAATGCGGGAGCGCCACTGGAGCAGTACTTC.

The V call is TRBV11-1, the J call TRBJ2-7; TRBD1 might be the D (6 bases). The CDR3 runs 15 residues. The germline V gene encodes CDR1 SGHAT and CDR2 FQDESV (reference sequence). V lost 5 bases, J lost 5 bases, and 19 bases lay in between. DNA of the CDR3: TGTGCCAGCAGCCCCAGTACGACAGGAGGCCACGAGCAGTACTTC. Translation gives CASSPSTTGGHEQYF.

V and J are TRBV27 and TRBJ2-1; 9 bases are shared with TRBD2. This CDR3 is built from 15 residues. The V and J ends lost 4 bases and 10 bases, in that order; junction bases with no gene match: 11. CDR1 MNHEY and CDR2 SMNVEV come from the germline V gene (reference sequence). The CDR3 coding sequence is TGTGCCAGCAGTTCAAGAGCGGGAGGCGGATGGGAGCAGTTCTTC. Protein: CASSSRAGGGWEQFF.

This clone was counted many times. This chain joins TRBV5-8 and TRBJ2-3, with no clear D. CDR3 length: 14 residues. Germline lookup yields CDR1 SGHTS and CDR2 YDEGEE. V lost 1 base and J 2 bases, leaving 8 bases between the germline ends. CDR3 sequence reads: CASSLFQATDTQYF. The CDR3 DNA reads as TGTGCCAGCAGCTTGTTCCAGGCCACAGATACGCAGTATTTT.

The chain recombines TRBV18 with TRBJ2-3; the D gene is possibly TRBD1 (6 bases). The CDR3 has 15 residues. V lost 2 bases and J lost 4, with 13 bases in between. Germline CDR1 and CDR2: KGHSH and LQKENI. CDR3 sequence (DNA): TGTGCCAGCTCACCATCAGGGGCGCATGCAGATACGCAGTATTTT. Translating gives CASSPSGAHADTQYF.

The chain carries TRBV30 and TRBJ2-3, with TRBD2 identical over 10 bases. V lost 4 bases, J lost 8 bases, and 6 bases stayed unmatched. CDR1 and CDR2 from the germline V gene are GTSNPN and SVGIG (reference sequence). This CDR3 spans 13 amino acids. The CDR3 here is CAWKLAGSGTQYF. The CDR3 region has the DNA TGTGCCTGGAAACTAGCGGGATCAGGTACGCAGTATTTT.